The rows below give T cell receptor beta chains drawn from one sample of a study of identical twins. Using its own MiXCR run on the 5' RACE reads, TCRdb lists one record per CDR3 protein. The table lists roughly 770,000 distinct CDR3 sequences, 18% of them singletons. These data were also reused for a study on T cells expressing NK-cell markers.

Sequencing was done on a sample of PBMCs. Source of these receptors: a woman aged 18-29 years in good health. Both conserved end residues are part of each CDR3. The order of the fields is D gene, J gene, clone size, V gene, CDR3 protein, CDR3 DNA. D genes are given only for firm matches. Expanded clones are given a class, and other clones once, few, many or no size at all.

.,TRBJ2-1,few,TRBV19,CASSRGQFSYNEQFF,TGTGCCAGTAGTCGAGGACAGTTCTCGTACAATGAGCAGTTCTTC
.,TRBJ2-5,.,TRBV15,CATSRGRVLADQETQYF,TGTGCCACCAGCAGAGGGCGGGTTCTGGCGGACCAAGAGACCCAGTACTTC
.,TRBJ2-2,few,TRBV7-9,CASRSLAGTGELFF,TGTGCCAGCAGGTCTCTAGCTGGTACCGGGGAGCTGTTTTTT
.,TRBJ2-7,.,TRBV7-2,CASSLVPRGDYEQYF,TGTGCCAGCAGCTTAGTACCCAGGGGGGACTACGAGCAGTACTTC
.,TRBJ2-6,.,TRBV29-1,CSVLGLGFSGANVLTF,TGCAGCGTCTTGGGATTGGGGTTCTCTGGGGCCAACGTCCTGACTTTC
.,TRBJ2-7,many,TRBV5-5,CASSFPGNNEQYF,TGTGCCAGCAGCTTTCCAGGGAACAACGAGCAGTACTTC
.,TRBJ1-4,.,TRBV4-1,CASSQAITGSGEKLFF,TGCGCCAGCAGCCAAGCCATAACCGGGAGCGGCGAAAAACTGTTTTTT
TRBD1,TRBJ1-4,few,TRBV9,CASSSKPGQGNEKLFF,TGTGCCAGCAGCTCAAAACCGGGACAGGGGAATGAAAAACTGTTTTTT
.,TRBJ2-7,.,TRBV7-2,CASSRDPVSYEQYF,TGTGCCAGCAGCAGGGACCCCGTCTCCTACGAGCAGTACTTC
.,TRBJ1-5,.,TRBV12-3/TRBV12-4,CASSLTGRQPQHF,TGTGCCAGCAGTTTGACAGGCCGGCAGCCCCAGCATTTT
TRBD2,TRBJ2-1,few,TRBV5-1,CASSLLLAGGRDEQFF,TGCGCCAGCAGCTTACTCCTAGCGGGGGGTAGGGATGAGCAGTTCTTC
TRBD2,TRBJ2-1,.,TRBV9,CASSVTAGVENEQFF,TGTGCCAGCAGCGTAACGGCGGGGGTAGAAAATGAGCAGTTCTTC
.,TRBJ1-6,many,TRBV7-9,CASSLEVTGNSPLHF,TGTGCCAGCAGCTTAGAGGTGACAGGCAACTCACCCCTCCACTTT
.,TRBJ2-7,many,TRBV7-9,CASSWTSYEQYF,TGTGCCAGCAGCTGGACCTCCTACGAGCAGTACTTC
TRBD2,TRBJ2-3,many,TRBV5-1,CASSFSGSTDTQYF,TGCGCCAGCAGCTTTAGCGGGAGCACAGATACGCAGTATTTT
TRBD1,TRBJ2-1,.,TRBV7-3,CASSLTGQGNNEQFF,TGTGCCAGCAGCTTAACGGGACAGGGGAACAATGAGCAGTTCTTC
.,TRBJ1-2,few,TRBV5-6,CASSGTDYGYTF,TGTGCCAGCAGCGGAACCGACTATGGCTACACCTTC
TRBD2,TRBJ2-4,.,TRBV20-1,CSASPSGGDIQYF,TGCAGTGCTAGTCCCAGCGGGGGAGACATTCAGTACTTC
TRBD1,TRBJ2-3,many,TRBV5-1,CASSGGQGTGIGADTQYF,TGCGCCAGCAGCGGTGGACAGGGGACAGGGATCGGCGCAGATACGCAGTATTTT
.,TRBJ1-6,few,TRBV20-1,CSARGDLNSPLHF,TGCAGTGCTAGAGGGGACCTTAATTCACCCCTCCACTTT
.,TRBJ2-3,.,TRBV5-6,CASVWGQEDTQYF,TGTGCCAGCGTTTGGGGGCAAGAAGATACGCAGTATTTT
TRBD2,TRBJ2-5,.,TRBV6-1,CASSTGLAGRETQYF,TGTGCCAGCAGTACCGGACTAGCGGGAAGAGAGACCCAGTACTTC
.,TRBJ2-1,many,TRBV12-3/TRBV12-4,CASRGLGGYNEQFF,TGTGCCAGCAGAGGACTGGGGGGCTACAATGAGCAGTTCTTC
TRBD2,TRBJ2-1,few,TRBV5-1,CASTGTSGLSYNEQFF,TGCGCCAGCACCGGGACTAGCGGTCTTTCCTACAATGAGCAGTTCTTC
.,TRBJ1-3,.,TRBV6-5,CASSYVANKGFGNTIYF,TGTGCCAGCAGTTATGTAGCCAATAAGGGGTTCGGAAACACCATATATTTT
.,TRBJ2-5,.,TRBV12-3/TRBV12-4,CASSAGLSETQYF,TGTGCCAGCAGTGCCGGACTATCAGAGACCCAGTACTTC
TRBD2,TRBJ2-1,.,TRBV20-1,CSARHPGTTNTEQFF,TGCAGTGCTAGACATCCCGGGACTACCAATACTGAGCAGTTCTTC
.,TRBJ1-2,few,TRBV5-1,CASSLWPAVNGYTF,TGCGCCAGCAGCTTGTGGCCAGCGGTTAATGGCTACACCTTC